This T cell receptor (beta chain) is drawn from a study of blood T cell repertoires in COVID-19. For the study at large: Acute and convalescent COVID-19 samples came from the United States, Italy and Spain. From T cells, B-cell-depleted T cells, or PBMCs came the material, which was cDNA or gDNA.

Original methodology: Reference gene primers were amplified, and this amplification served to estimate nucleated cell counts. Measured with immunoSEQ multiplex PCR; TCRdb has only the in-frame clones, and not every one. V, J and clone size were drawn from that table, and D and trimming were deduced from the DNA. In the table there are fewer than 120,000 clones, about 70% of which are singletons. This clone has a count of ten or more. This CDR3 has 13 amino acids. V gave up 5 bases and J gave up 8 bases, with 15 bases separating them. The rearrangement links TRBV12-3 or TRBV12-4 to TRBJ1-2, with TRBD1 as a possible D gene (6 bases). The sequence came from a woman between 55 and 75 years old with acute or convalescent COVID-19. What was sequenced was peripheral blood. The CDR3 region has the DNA TGTGCCAGCAGTGTCGGGACAAAAGGAGGCTACACCTTC. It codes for CASSVGTKGGYTF.